This T cell receptor (beta chain) was captured in a study of T cell responses to AZD1222 COVID-19 vaccine. Study-wide points: Donors, mostly white British, included more females; clonal diversity was possibly underestimated. Among those given AZD1222, only 5 to 7 were seropositive at baseline.

Remarks on this clone: The antigen remains unidentified.

Trimming stripped 2 bases from V and 10 bases from J, with 18 bases between. CDR1 and CDR2 from the germline V gene are SQVTM and ANQGSEA. The CDR3 loop spans 14 amino acids. Some clones are missing from TCRdb's copy, which holds only in-frame ones; the method was immunoSEQ multiplex PCR. The table shows 150,000 or so clones, with roughly nine tenths occurring only once. The sequence was collected from an adult who had recovered from COVID-19. This material consisted of peripheral blood, taken after recovery from COVID-19. The chain recombines TRBV29-1 with TRBJ2-1; D is tentatively TRBD1 or TRBD2 (6 bases each). The CDR3 reads CSVETGGGTQEQFF. The CDR3 DNA reads as TGCAGCGTTGAAACCGGGGGCGGGACGCAAGAGCAGTTCTTC.